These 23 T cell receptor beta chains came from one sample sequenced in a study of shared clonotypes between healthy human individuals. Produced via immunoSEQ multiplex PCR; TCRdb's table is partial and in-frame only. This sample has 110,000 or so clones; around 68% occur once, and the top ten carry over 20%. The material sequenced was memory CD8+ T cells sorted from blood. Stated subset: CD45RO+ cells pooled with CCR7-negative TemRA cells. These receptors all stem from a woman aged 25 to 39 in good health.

This CDR3 reads CASSSIDTPYEQYF. CDR3 DNA: TGTGCCAGCAGTTCAATAGACACTCCCTACGAGCAGTACTTC. The rearrangement joins TRBV27 to TRBJ2-7; D ambiguous. Germline-derived CDR1 and CDR2 are MNHEY and SMNVEV (reference sequence). The CDR3 totals 14 residues. V gave up 4 bases and J gave up 2 bases, with 12 bases separating them.

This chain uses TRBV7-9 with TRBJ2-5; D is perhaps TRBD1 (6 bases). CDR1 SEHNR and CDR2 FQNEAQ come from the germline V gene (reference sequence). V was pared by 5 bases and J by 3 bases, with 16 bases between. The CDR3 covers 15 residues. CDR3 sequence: CASSPPDRRKETQYF. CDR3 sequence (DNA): TGTGCCAGCAGCCCGCCCGACAGGCGTAAAGAGACCCAGTACTTC.

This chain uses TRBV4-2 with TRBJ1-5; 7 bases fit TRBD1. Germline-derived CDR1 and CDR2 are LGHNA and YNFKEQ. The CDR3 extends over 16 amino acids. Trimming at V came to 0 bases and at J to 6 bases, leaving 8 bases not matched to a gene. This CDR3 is CASSQDRGQGGQPQHF. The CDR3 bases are TGTGCCAGCAGCCAAGATCGGGGGCAGGGGGGTCAGCCCCAGCATTTT.

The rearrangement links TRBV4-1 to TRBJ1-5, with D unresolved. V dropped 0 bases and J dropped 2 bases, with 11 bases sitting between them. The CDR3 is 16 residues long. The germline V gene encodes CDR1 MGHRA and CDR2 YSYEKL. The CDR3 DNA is TGCGCCAGCAGCCAAGATCGGGCGGATGGCAATCAGCCCCAGCATTTT. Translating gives CASSQDRADGNQPQHF.

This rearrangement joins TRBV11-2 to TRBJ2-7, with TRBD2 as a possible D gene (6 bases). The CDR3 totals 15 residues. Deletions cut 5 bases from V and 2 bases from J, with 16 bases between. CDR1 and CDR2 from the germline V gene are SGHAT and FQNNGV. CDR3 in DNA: TGTGCCAGCAGCACAGCGGGTTTTCTAACCTACGAGCAGTACTTC. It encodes CASSTAGFLTYEQYF. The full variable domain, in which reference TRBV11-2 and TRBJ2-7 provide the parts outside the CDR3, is EAGVAQSPRYKIIEKRQSVAFWCNPISGHATLYWYQQILGQGPKLLIQFQNNGVVDDSQLPKDRFSAERLKGVDSTLKIQPAKLEDSAVYLCASSTAGFLTYEQYFGPGTRLTVT.

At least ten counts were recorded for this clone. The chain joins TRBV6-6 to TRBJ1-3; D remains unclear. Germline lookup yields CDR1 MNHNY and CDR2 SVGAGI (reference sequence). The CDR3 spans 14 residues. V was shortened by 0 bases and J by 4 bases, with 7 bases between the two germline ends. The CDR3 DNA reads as TGTGCCAGCAGTTACTCGATCGAGGGAAACACCATATATTTT. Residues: CASSYSIEGNTIYF.

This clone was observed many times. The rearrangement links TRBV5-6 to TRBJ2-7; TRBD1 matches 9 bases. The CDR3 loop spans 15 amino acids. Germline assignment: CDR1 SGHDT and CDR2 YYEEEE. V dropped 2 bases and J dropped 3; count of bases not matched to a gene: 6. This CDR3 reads CASSFPGQGIYEQYF. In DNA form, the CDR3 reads TGTGCCAGCAGCTTTCCGGGACAGGGTATCTACGAGCAGTACTTC.

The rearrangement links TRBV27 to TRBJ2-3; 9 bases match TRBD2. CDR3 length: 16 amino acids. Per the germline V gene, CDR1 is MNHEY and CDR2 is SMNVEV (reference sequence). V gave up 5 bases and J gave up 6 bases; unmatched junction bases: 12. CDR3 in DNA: TGTGCCAGCAGTCCACTGATTGGGCGGGAGGGTGATACGCAGTATTTT. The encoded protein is CASSPLIGREGDTQYF.

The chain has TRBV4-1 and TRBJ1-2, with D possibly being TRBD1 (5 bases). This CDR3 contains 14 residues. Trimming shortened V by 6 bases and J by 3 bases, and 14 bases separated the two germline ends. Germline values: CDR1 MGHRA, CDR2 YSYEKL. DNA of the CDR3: TGCGCCAGCAGTCTGAGGGGATTTGACTATGGCTACACCTTC. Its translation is CASSLRGFDYGYTF.

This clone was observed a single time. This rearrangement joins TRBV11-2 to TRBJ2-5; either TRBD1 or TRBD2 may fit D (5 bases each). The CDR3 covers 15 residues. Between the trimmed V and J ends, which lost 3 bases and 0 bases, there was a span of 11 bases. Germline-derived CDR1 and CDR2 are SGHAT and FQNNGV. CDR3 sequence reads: CASSFIGTDQETQYF. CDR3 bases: TGTGCCAGCAGCTTTATTGGGACGGACCAAGAGACCCAGTACTTC.

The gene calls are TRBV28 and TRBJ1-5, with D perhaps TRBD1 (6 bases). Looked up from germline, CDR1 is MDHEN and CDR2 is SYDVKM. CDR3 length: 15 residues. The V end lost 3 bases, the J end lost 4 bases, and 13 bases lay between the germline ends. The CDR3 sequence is CASSFAGARNQPQHF. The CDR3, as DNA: TGTGCCAGCAGTTTTGCGGGGGCGAGAAATCAGCCCCAGCATTTT.

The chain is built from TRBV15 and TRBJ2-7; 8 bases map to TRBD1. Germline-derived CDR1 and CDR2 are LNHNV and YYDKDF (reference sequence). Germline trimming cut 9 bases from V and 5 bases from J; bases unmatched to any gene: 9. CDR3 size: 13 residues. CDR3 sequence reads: CATRDRSIHEQYF. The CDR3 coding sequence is TGTGCCACTCGGGACAGGAGCATCCACGAGCAGTACTTC.

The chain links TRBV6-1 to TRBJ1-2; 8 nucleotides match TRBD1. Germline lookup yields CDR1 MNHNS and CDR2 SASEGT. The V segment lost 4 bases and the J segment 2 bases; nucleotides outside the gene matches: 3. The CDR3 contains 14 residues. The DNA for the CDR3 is TGTGCCAGCAGTGTGACAGGGGAGAACTATGGCTACACCTTC. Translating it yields CASSVTGENYGYTF.

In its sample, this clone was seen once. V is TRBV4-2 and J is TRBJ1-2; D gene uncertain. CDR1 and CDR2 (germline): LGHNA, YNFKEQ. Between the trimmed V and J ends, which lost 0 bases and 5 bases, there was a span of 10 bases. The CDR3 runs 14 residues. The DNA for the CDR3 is TGTGCCAGCAGCCAAGATCTGTCCGGTTATGGCTACACCTTC. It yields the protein CASSQDLSGYGYTF.

In DNA form, the CDR3 reads TGTGCCAGTAGTATCGGGCCCCTCGGCGGGGACACCGGGGAGCTGTTTTTT. Translated, it gives CASSIGPLGGDTGELFF. The chain is built from TRBV19 and TRBJ2-2, with D perhaps matching TRBD2 (6 bases). Trimming shortened V by 3 bases and J by 3 bases, and 17 bases separated the two germline ends. The V gene's germline CDR1 is LNHDA and CDR2 SQIVND (reference sequence). The CDR3 length is 17 residues. Drawing the rest from reference TRBV19 and TRBJ2-2, the complete variable domain is DGGITQSPKYLFRKEGQNVTLSCEQNLNHDAMYWYRQDPGQGLRLIYYSQIVNDFQKGDIAEGYSVSREKKESFPLTVTSAQKNPTAFYLCASSIGPLGGDTGELFFGEGSRLTVL.

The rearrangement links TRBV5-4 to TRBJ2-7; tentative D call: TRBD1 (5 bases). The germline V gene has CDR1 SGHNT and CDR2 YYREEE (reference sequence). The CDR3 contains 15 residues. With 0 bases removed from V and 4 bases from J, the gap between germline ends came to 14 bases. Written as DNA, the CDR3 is TGTGCCAGCAGCTTGGACCCCGGACAAAATTACGAGCAGTACTTC. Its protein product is CASSLDPGQNYEQYF.

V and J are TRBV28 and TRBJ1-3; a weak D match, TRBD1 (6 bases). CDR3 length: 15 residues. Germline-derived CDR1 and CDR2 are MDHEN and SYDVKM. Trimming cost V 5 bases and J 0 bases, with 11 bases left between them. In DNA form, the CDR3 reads TGTGCCAGCAGTCCCGGGACAAGCTCTGGAAACACCATATATTTT. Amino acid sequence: CASSPGTSSGNTIYF.

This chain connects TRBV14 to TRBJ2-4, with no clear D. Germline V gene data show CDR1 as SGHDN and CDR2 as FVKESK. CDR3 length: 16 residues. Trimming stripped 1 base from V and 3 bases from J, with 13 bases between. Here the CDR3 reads CASSQVGGMGKNIQYF. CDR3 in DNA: TGTGCCAGCAGCCAAGTGGGTGGAATGGGCAAAAACATTCAGTACTTC. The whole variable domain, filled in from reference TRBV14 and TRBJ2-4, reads EAGVTQFPSHSVIEKGQTVTLRCDPISGHDNLYWYRRVMGKEIKFLLHFVKESKQDESGMPNNRFLAERTGGTYSTLKVQPAELEDSGVYFCASSQVGGMGKNIQYFGAGTRLSVL.

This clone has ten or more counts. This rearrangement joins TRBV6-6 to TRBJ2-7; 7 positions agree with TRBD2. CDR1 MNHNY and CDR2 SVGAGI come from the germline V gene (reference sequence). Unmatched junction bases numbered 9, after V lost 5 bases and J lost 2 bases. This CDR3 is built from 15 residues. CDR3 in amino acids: CASSHRGAGAYEQYF. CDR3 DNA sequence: TGTGCCAGCAGTCATAGGGGTGCGGGGGCCTACGAGCAGTACTTC.

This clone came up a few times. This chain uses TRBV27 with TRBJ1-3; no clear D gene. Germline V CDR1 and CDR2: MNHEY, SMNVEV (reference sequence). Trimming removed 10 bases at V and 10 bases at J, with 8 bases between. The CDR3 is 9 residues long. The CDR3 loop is CATRSTIYF. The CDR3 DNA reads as TGTGCCACCCGTAGTACCATATATTTT.

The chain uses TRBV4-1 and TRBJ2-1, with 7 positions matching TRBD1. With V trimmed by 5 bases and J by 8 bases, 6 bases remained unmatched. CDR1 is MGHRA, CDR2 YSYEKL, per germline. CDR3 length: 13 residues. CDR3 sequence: CASSSRDSDEQFF. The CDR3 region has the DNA TGCGCCAGCAGCTCAAGGGACAGCGATGAGCAGTTCTTC.

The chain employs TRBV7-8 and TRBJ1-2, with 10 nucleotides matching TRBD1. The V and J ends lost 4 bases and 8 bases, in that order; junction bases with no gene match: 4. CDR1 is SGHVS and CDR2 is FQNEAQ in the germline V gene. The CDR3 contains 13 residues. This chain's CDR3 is CASSSQTGGGYTF. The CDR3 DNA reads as TGTGCCAGCAGCTCCCAGACAGGGGGCGGCTACACCTTC.

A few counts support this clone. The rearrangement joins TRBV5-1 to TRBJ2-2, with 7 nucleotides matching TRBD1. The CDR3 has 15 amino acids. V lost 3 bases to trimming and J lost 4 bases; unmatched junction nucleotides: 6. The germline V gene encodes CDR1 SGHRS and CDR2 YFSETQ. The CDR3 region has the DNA TGCGCCAGCAGCTCAATCGGACAGGCCACCGGGGAGCTGTTTTTT. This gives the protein CASSSIGQATGELFF.